The source of this TCR beta chain is a study of T cell clonality in common variable immunodeficiency. Overall study results and limits: T cell subpopulation sequencing would be needed to explain CVID clonality. Fewer TCRbeta clones were shared among CVID subjects than controls. CVID subjects showed higher TCRbeta clonality than healthy controls.

Trimming at V came to 6 bases and at J to 5 bases, leaving 11 bases not matched to a gene. CDR3 size: 15 residues. Germline V CDR1 and CDR2: MGHRA, YSYEKL. The data were produced by immunoSEQ multiplex PCR, yet TCRdb's version contains in-frame clones alone and is incomplete. This sample includes some 30,000 clones with no singletons; its ten biggest clones take up around 4.6%. This clone has ten or more counts. Its antigen is undetermined. The read gets to within 3 residues of the CDR3 end, and the germline J gene fills in the rest. The J gene is TRBJ2-5, the V gene TRBV4-1; 8 bases line up with TRBD2. The clonotype originates from a person aged 18 to 75 in good health. The sequenced material came from peripheral blood mononuclear cells. Partial CDR3 DNA: TGCGCCAGCAGTCCTCCACCGGGGGGGCGGGAGACC. It specifies CASSPPPGGRET. The whole CDR3 is CASSPPPGGRETQYF.